Sequencing of this T cell receptor beta chain was carried out in a study of beta chain features in type 1 diabetes. Turning to the study itself: The patient and healthy donor groups were comparable for age, gender and cell yields. Points from the study as a whole: The naive, central memory and Treg TCRB repertoires showed an apparent similarity that was greater among patients than among healthy donors.

About this clone: Its antigen is not identified.

Looked up from germline, CDR1 is SGHTA and CDR2 is FQGNSA. The CDR3 is made up of 13 amino acids. Trimming left V 1 base short and J 6 bases short, with 7 bases between. Sorted CD4+ subsets: naive, central memory, regulatory, stem cell-like memory (CD45RO/CCR7/CD25/CD127/CD95/CD27 panel). Expressed TCRB transcripts were sequenced because the entire RNA isolate underwent reverse transcription. Assay used: immunoSEQ multiplex PCR; TCRdb lists only in-frame clones, some missing. Among around 400,000 clones listed, about 14% were seen once. The receptor comes from a woman in her late teens or twenties in good health. The genes are TRBV7-2 and TRBJ1-5; unclear D gene. Sequences were obtained from naive CD4+ T cells from blood. CDR3: CASSLVESQPQHF. Here the CDR3 DNA reads TGTGCCAGCAGCTTAGTAGAAAGTCAGCCCCAGCATTTT.